The rows below give T cell receptor beta chains drawn from one sample of a study of technical replicates of blood from a handful of donors. Data came from immunoSEQ multiplex PCR; TCRdb stores just in-frame clones and leaves some out. The table shows over 55,000 clones, with 70% to 90% occurring only once. The sample comprised PBMCs. The receptors shown here come from a human donor in good health. Some clones in this sample may be carry-over from other donors' samples. The CDR3 runs from the conserved cysteine through the conserved F or W. D genes are given only for firm matches. Expanded clones are given a class, and other clones once, few, many or no size at all.

J gene	clone size	D gene	V gene	CDR3 DNA	CDR3 protein
TRBJ2-1	once	TRBD1	TRBV9	TGTGCCAGCAGTCCGGGACAGGGGGCCCATGAGCAGTTCTTC	CASSPGQGAHEQFF
TRBJ2-3	NA	TRBD2	TRBV15	TGTGCCACCAGCAGGTCGCGAGCGGGGGCCCAGAGGGCCCATACGCAGTATTTT	CATSRSRAGAQRAHTQYF
TRBJ2-7	few	TRBD1	TRBV7-9	TGTGCCAGCAGCCCGGGACAGGGGGACTACGAGCAGTACTTC	CASSPGQGDYEQYF
TRBJ2-7	NA	NA	TRBV11-2	TGTGCCAGCAGCCCCGGCAAGGGGCCCTACGAGCAGTACTTC	CASSPGKGPYEQYF
TRBJ2-3	NA	NA	TRBV7-6	TGTGCCAGCAGCTACGACAGGTACACAGATACGCAGTATTTT	CASSYDRYTDTQYF
TRBJ2-1	NA	TRBD2	TRBV10-3	TGTGCCACTACTTGGGGGACCGGGACTAGCGGGAGGGGGGATGAGCAGTTCTTC	CATTWGTGTSGRGDEQFF
TRBJ1-2	NA	NA	TRBV27	TGTGCCAGCAGTCCGAGGTGGGAGGACTATGGCTACACCTTC	CASSPRWEDYGYTF
TRBJ1-2	NA	NA	TRBV6-5	TGTGCCAGCAGTTACCGGGGAATAGTCTATGGCTACACCTTC	CASSYRGIVYGYTF
TRBJ1-1	NA	NA	TRBV5-5	TGTGCCAGCAGCTTTGCTGGTGAGACTGAAGCTTTCTTT	CASSFAGETEAFF
TRBJ2-3	NA	NA	TRBV11-2	TGTGCCAGCAGCTTAGATGCGGGCACAGATACGCAGTATTTT	CASSLDAGTDTQYF
TRBJ1-5	NA	NA	TRBV5-6	TGTGCCAGCAGCCCCAGGGGTTATTCCAATCAGCCCCAGCATTTT	CASSPRGYSNQPQHF
TRBJ1-4	NA	NA	TRBV7-6	TGTGCCAGCAGCTTAGCTACAGGGCAGGAAAAACTGTTTTTT	CASSLATGQEKLFF
TRBJ1-4	NA	NA	TRBV19	TGTGCCAGTAGTATGAGGGGGTTGGCACGGGGCACTAATGAAAAACTGTTTTTT	CASSMRGLARGTNEKLFF
TRBJ2-7	NA	NA	TRBV5-6	TGTGCCAGCAGCCAGGAGGCCAGCTTCGAGCAGTACTTC	CASSQEASFEQYF
TRBJ2-7	NA	NA	TRBV25-1	TGTGCCAGCAGTGAATACGTAAGCGGGCTCGGGGAGCAGTACTTC	CASSEYVSGLGEQYF
TRBJ2-1	NA	TRBD2	TRBV6-5	TGTGCCAGCACCCCCCAGCGGGGGTCCTACAATGAGCAGTTCTTC	CASTPQRGSYNEQFF
TRBJ2-5	NA	NA	TRBV18	TGTGCCAGCTCACGTACAGGGAGCCAAGAGACCCAGTACTTC	CASSRTGSQETQYF
TRBJ2-4	NA	TRBD1	TRBV13	TGTGCCAGCAGCTTAGAGCGGACAGGGGGCGGAAACATTCAGTACTTC	CASSLERTGGGNIQYF
TRBJ2-7	NA	NA	TRBV5-6	TGTGCCAGCAGCTTCCCCTTTGTCTCCTACGAGCAGTACTTC	CASSFPFVSYEQYF
TRBJ2-7	NA	TRBD1	TRBV19	TGTGCCAGCCGGGTTCGTGGACAGGGATCCTACGAGCAGTACTTC	CASRVRGQGSYEQYF